This T cell receptor (beta chain) was retrieved from a study of CD8+CD57+ T cells in acquired aplastic anemia. General study findings and limits: Some 31 sequences, all CD8+ CDR3, were shared between patients and controls.

This clonotype was seen repeatedly, ten times or more. Its target is not known. The template used for profiling TCR beta VDJ and CDR3 was genomic DNA. Using its own MiXCR run on the reads, TCRdb lists one record per CDR3 protein. Of about 120,000 distinct CDR3 sequences detected, 50% to 60% appear once; the ten largest clones hold 25% to 30%. Selection for sequencing was limited to patients who had shown CD8+CD57+ cell expansion by flow cytometry. In germline, CDR1 is SQVTM, CDR2 ANQGSEA. The V end lost 0 bases, the J end lost 1 base, and 15 bases lay between the germline ends. This CDR3 comprises 16 residues.

The origin of this receptor is a human donor with aplastic anemia. The V call is TRBV29-1, the J call TRBJ1-2; D may be TRBD1 (5 bases). Sequencing was done on a sample of sorted CD4+, CD8+, or CD8+CD57+ T cells (not recorded which) from PBMCs. DNA of the CDR3: TGCAGCGTTGAAGATCCCGGAGGGAGGGGTAACTATGGCTACACCTTC. Its protein is CSVEDPGGRGNYGYTF.